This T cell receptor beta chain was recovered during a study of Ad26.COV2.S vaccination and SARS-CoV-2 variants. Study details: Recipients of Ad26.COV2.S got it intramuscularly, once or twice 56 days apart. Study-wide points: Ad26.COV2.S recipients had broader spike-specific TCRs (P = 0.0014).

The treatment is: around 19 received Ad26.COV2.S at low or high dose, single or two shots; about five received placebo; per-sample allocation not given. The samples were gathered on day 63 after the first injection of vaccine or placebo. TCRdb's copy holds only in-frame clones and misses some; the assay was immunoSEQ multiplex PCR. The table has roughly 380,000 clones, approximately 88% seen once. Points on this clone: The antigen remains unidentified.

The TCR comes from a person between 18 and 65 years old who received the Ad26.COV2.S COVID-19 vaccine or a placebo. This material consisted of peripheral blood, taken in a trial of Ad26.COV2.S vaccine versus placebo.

The CDR3 DNA is TGTGCCAGCAGCCCGGGCGGGCACGGTCAGCCCCAGCATTTT. Its protein product is CASSPGGHGQPQHF. The chain couples TRBV11-2 to TRBJ1-5; D unresolved. V lost 5 bases and J 6 bases, leaving 14 bases between the germline ends. The CDR3 contains 14 residues. CDR1 is SGHAT, CDR2 FQNNGV, per germline.